A single sample gave rise to the 15 T cell receptor beta chains below, sequenced in a study of cytomegalovirus exposure and HLA in healthy donors. The PCR contained 60 Vbeta and 13 Jbeta primers. Measured with immunoSEQ multiplex PCR; TCRdb has only the in-frame clones, and not every one. The data contain some 70,000 clones, under 80% of them singletons. Sequenced input: PBMCs. Every receptor here comes from a male donor in good health and CMV-seropositive.

V usage is TRBV6-6 and J usage is TRBJ2-1, with D tentatively TRBD2 (6 bases). Germline assignment: CDR1 MNHNY and CDR2 SVGAGI (reference sequence). V lost 2 bases and J 10 bases, leaving 18 bases between the germline ends. CDR3 length: 15 residues. The CDR3 loop is CASSYGGLSNGEQFF. CDR3 DNA sequence: TGTGCCAGCAGTTACGGGGGACTCTCGAACGGGGAGCAGTTCTTC.

This clone was observed a handful of times. The chain combines TRBV4-1 with TRBJ2-7; a weak D match, TRBD2 (5 bases). V lost 1 base and J lost 4, with 11 bases in between. Per the germline V gene, CDR1 is MGHRA and CDR2 is YSYEKL. This CDR3 comprises 14 residues. This chain's CDR3 is CASSQGEQRYEQYF. CDR3 DNA: TGCGCCAGCAGCCAAGGAGAACAGCGGTACGAGCAGTACTTC.

This clone was seen a few times. This chain joins TRBV6-6 and TRBJ1-5; 7 nucleotides agree with TRBD1. Germline CDR1 MNHNY, CDR2 SVGAGI (reference sequence). The V gene end was trimmed by 6 bases and the J gene end by 6 bases; junction bases not matched to a gene: 8. The CDR3 contains 14 residues. CDR3 sequence (DNA): TGTGCCAGCAGCCCCGGACAGGTGACTCAGCCCCAGCATTTT. The encoded protein is CASSPGQVTQPQHF.

The chain uses TRBV6-6 and TRBJ2-7, with 11 bases lining up with TRBD2. CDR3 size: 15 residues. V lost 0 bases and J lost 4; bases outside the gene matches: 2. In germline, CDR1 is MNHNY, CDR2 SVGAGI (reference sequence). The CDR3 loop reads CASSYSTSGSYEQYF. DNA for the CDR3: TGTGCCAGCAGTTACTCTACTAGCGGGAGTTACGAGCAGTACTTC.

In its sample, this clone was seen a few times. The rearrangement joins TRBV2 to TRBJ2-1; 13 nucleotides line up with TRBD2. Germline V lookup: CDR1 SNHLY, CDR2 FYNNEI. The V gene end was trimmed by 5 bases and the J gene end by 9 bases; junction bases not matched to a gene: 7. The CDR3 contains 15 residues. This chain's CDR3 is CASSLRTSGGGEQFF. In DNA form, the CDR3 reads TGTGCCAGCAGTCTCCGGACTAGCGGGGGAGGTGAGCAGTTCTTC. The full variable domain, its missing parts supplied by reference TRBV2 and TRBJ2-1, is EPEVTQTPSHQVTQMGQEVILRCVPISNHLYFYWYRQILGQKVEFLVSFYNNEISEKSEIFDDQFSVERPDGSNFTLKIRSTKLEDSAMYFCASSLRTSGGGEQFFGPGTRLTVL.

This clone was counted once. The genes are TRBV13 and TRBJ2-5; D possibly corresponds to TRBD1 (5 bases). The last part of the DNA fits TRBJ2-7 better; the J call may be wrong. The germline V gene encodes CDR1 PRHDT and CDR2 FYEKMQ (reference sequence). There are 14 residues in the CDR3. CDR3 in DNA: TGTGCCAGCCTACGTCGAAGCGACAGCTACGAGCAGTACTTC. Residues: CASLRRSDSYEQYF.

Only a few counts were recorded for this clone. The chain couples TRBV5-1 to TRBJ1-1, with 8 bases lining up with TRBD1. The CDR3 runs 14 residues. Germline CDR1 is SGHRS and CDR2 is YFSETQ. J was trimmed by 1 base and V by 4 bases; bases with no gene match: 3. Here the CDR3 DNA reads TGCGCCAGCAGCATACAGGGGGAGAACACTGAAGCTTTCTTT. Translated, it gives CASSIQGENTEAFF.

The J gene is TRBJ1-4, the V gene TRBV5-8; D is unresolved. V was shortened by 4 bases and J by 8 bases, with 15 bases between the two germline ends. The CDR3 sequence is 14 residues long. Germline CDR1 reads SGHTS; CDR2 reads YDEGEE. CDR3 amino acids: CASSRRGLGEKLFF. In DNA, the CDR3 is TGTGCCAGCAGCCGCCGAGGGCTAGGGGAAAAACTGTTTTTT.

This clone was detected a few times. This rearrangement joins TRBV7-3 to TRBJ1-1; the D is unclear. This CDR3 contains 13 residues. V was cut by 5 bases and J by 1 base, with 8 bases left in between. Germline V gives CDR1 SGHTA, CDR2 FQGTGA. The CDR3 DNA follows: TGTGCCAGCAGCCCTTACAGGAACACTGAAGCTTTCTTT. This translates into CASSPYRNTEAFF. The full variable domain, completed using reference TRBV7-3 and TRBJ1-1, is GAGVSQTPSNKVTEKGKYVELRCDPISGHTALYWYRQSLGQGPEFLIYFQGTGAADDSGLPNDRFFAVRPEGSVSTLKIQRTERGDSAVYLCASSPYRNTEAFFGQGTRLTVV.

The chain employs TRBV10-3 and TRBJ2-3, with TRBD2 identical over 7 bases. Germline V lookup: CDR1 ENHRY, CDR2 SYGVKD. The V segment lost 3 bases and the J segment 5 bases; nucleotides outside the gene matches: 5. CDR3 size: 14 residues. CDR3 nucleotide sequence: TGTGCCATCAGTGAAAGCGGGACGGAAGATACGCAGTATTTT. Amino acid sequence: CAISESGTEDTQYF.

The V gene is TRBV13, the J gene TRBJ2-7, with 9 bases fitting TRBD1. The germline V gene encodes CDR1 PRHDT and CDR2 FYEKMQ (reference sequence). The CDR3 is 16 amino acids. The J segment lost 1 base and the V segment lost 5 bases, leaving 9 bases of the junction unmatched. Here the CDR3 DNA reads TGTGCCAGCAGCCACCGGGGGACAGGGAGATCCTACGAGCAGTACTTC. Translated: CASSHRGTGRSYEQYF.

The count of this clone is one. This rearrangement joins TRBV19 to TRBJ2-5; 10 nucleotides line up with TRBD1. CDR1 and CDR2 (germline): LNHDA, SQIVND (reference sequence). V shed 5 bases and J 4 bases; nucleotides not matched to a gene: 7. This CDR3 spans 15 amino acids. Written as DNA, the CDR3 is TGTGCCAGTAGTTCCCGGACAGGGGGGGCAGAGACCCAGTACTTC. Translation gives CASSSRTGGAETQYF.

This clone has just one count. The chain combines TRBV6-6 with TRBJ1-2; 11 nucleotides match TRBD1. Germline V gives CDR1 MNHNY, CDR2 SVGAGI (reference sequence). Germline trimming cut 5 bases from V and 4 bases from J; bases unmatched to any gene: 6. The CDR3 runs 15 residues. The CDR3 DNA follows: TGTGCCAGCAGTGTTACTGGGACAGGGGGCTATGGCTACACCTTC. As protein: CASSVTGTGGYGYTF.

This clone has a handful of counts. The chain has TRBV11-3 and TRBJ2-5; a weak D match, TRBD1 (5 bases). The germline gives CDR1 SGHNT, CDR2 YENEEA. Trimming removed 5 bases from V and 1 base from J, with 8 bases in between. The CDR3 is 13 amino acids. This CDR3 is CASSQDSQETQYF. The CDR3 DNA sequence: TGTGCCAGCAGCCAAGACAGCCAAGAGACCCAGTACTTC.

There are many counts of this clone. DNA of the CDR3: TGTGCCAGCAGCCAAACTCGGGGGGCTTACACTGAAGCTTTCTTT. This translates into CASSQTRGAYTEAFF. The chain combines TRBV11-2 with TRBJ1-1; D perhaps matches TRBD1 (6 bases). The germline V gene encodes CDR1 SGHAT and CDR2 FQNNGV. CDR3 size: 15 residues. Trimming left V 5 bases short and J 3 bases short, with 16 bases between.